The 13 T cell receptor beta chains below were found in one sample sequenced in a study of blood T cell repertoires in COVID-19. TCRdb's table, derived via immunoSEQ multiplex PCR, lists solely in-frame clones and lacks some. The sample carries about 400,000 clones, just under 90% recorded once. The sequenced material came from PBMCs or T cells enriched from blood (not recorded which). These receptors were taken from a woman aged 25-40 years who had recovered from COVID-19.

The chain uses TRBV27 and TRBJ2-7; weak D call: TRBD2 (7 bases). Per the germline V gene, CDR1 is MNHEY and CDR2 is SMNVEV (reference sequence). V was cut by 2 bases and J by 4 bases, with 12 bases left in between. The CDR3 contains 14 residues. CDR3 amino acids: CASSLGGAHYEQYF. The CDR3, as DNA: TGTGCCAGCAGTTTAGGGGGGGCGCATTACGAGCAGTACTTC.

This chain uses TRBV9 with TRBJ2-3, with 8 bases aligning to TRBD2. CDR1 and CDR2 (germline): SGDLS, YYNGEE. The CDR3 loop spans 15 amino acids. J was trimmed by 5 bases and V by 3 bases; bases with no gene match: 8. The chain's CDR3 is CASSERGGRLDTQYF. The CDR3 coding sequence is TGTGCCAGCAGCGAACGGGGGGGCCGCTTAGATACGCAGTATTTT.

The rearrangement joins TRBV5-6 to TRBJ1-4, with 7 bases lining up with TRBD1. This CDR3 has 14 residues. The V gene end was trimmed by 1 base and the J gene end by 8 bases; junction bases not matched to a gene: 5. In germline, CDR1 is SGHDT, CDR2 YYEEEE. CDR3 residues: CASSLTGVGEKLFF. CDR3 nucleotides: TGTGCCAGCAGCTTGACAGGGGTGGGGGAAAAACTGTTTTTT. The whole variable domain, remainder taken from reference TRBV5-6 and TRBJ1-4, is DAGVTQSPTHLIKTRGQQVTLRCSPKSGHDTVSWYQQALGQGPQFIFQYYEEEERQRGNFPDRFSGHQFPNYSSELNVNALLLGDSALYLCASSLTGVGEKLFFGSGTQLSVL.

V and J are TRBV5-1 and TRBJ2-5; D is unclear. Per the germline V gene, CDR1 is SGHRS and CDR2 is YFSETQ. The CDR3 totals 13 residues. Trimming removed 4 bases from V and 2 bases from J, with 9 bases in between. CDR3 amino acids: CASSIKIQETQYF. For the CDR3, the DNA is TGCGCCAGCAGCATAAAAATACAAGAGACCCAGTACTTC.

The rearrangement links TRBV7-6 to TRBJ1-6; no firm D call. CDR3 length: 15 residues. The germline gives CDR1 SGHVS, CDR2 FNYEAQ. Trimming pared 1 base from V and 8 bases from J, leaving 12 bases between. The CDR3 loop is CASSLVPLADSPLHF. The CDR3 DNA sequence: TGTGCCAGCAGCTTAGTCCCCCTAGCGGATTCACCCCTCCACTTT.

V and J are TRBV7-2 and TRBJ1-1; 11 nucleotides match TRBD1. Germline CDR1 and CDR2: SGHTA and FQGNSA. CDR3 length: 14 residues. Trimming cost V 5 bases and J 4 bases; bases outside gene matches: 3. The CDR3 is CASSHGTGGTEAFF. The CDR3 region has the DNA TGTGCCAGCAGCCACGGGACAGGGGGCACTGAAGCTTTCTTT.

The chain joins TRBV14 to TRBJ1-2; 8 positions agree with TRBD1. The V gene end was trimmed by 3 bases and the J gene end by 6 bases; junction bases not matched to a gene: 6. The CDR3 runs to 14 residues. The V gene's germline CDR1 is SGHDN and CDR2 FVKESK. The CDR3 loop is CASSHMDRVDGYTF. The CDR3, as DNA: TGTGCCAGCAGCCATATGGACAGGGTTGATGGCTACACCTTC.

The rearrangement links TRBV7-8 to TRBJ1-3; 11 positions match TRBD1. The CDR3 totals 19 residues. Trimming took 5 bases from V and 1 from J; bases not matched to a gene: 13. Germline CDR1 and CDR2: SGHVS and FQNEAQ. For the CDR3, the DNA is TGTGCCAGCAGCCGCACGGACAGGGGGCTTGGAGGGTCTGGAAACACCATATATTTT. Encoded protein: CASSRTDRGLGGSGNTIYF.

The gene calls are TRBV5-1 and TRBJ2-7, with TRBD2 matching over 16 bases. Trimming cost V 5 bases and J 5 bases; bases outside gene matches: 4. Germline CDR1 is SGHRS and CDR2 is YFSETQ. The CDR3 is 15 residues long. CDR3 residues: CASRAGTSGRDEQYF. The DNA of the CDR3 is TGCGCCAGCAGGGCCGGGACTAGCGGGAGGGACGAGCAGTACTTC.

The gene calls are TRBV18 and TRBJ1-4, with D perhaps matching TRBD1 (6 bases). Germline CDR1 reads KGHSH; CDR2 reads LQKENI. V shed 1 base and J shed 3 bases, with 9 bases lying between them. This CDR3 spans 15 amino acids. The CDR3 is CASSPLTGPNEKLFF. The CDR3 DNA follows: TGTGCCAGCTCACCACTGACAGGCCCTAATGAAAAACTGTTTTTT.

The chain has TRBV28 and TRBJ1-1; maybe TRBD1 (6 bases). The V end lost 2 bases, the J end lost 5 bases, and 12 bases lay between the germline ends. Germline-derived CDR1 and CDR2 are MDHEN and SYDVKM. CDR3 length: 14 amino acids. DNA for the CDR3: TGTGCCAGCAGTTTAAGGGGGTGGCAAACTGAAGCTTTCTTT. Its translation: CASSLRGWQTEAFF.

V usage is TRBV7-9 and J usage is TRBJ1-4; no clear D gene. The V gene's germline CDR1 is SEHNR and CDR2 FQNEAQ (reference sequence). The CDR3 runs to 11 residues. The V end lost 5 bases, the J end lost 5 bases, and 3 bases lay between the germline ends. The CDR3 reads CASSANEKLFF. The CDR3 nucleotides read TGTGCCAGCAGCGCGAATGAAAAACTGTTTTTT.

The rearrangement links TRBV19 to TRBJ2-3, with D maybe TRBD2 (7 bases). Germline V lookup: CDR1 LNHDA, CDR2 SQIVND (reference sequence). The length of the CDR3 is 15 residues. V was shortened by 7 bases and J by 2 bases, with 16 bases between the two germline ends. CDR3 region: CASTGGPSYTDTQYF. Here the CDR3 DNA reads TGTGCCAGTACCGGGGGGCCCTCATACACAGATACGCAGTATTTT.